This T cell receptor beta chain is from a study of T-cell memory formation after mild COVID-19 listed by TCRdb under 2021. With respect to the entire study: Most TCR sequence clusters were specific to one of the two donors. T-cell clones expanding and contracting after mild COVID-19 in a couple of donors were tracked by longitudinal TCRalpha and TCRbeta repertoire sequencing. The cohort comprised two young, previously healthy adult volunteers, one female and one male. The investigation overall reported the following: The detection of some responding clones in pre-infection memory suggests that pre-existing cross-reactive memory T cells joined the SARS-CoV-2 response. Whether the second-wave clones peaking on day 37 were SARS-CoV-2 specific was not confirmed. Contracting CD4+ clones appeared mostly in the CM and EM memory subsets, whereas CD8+ clones were enriched in EMRA. Clones contracting from day 15 to 85 had balanced CD4/CD8 phenotypes, while a second wave expanding from day 15 to 37 was biased towards CD4+. The study included only two mild cases, and larger cohorts that include severe cases with pre-infection samples were judged to be necessary.

PBMCs were isolated by Ficoll-Paque density gradient centrifugation. Concerning this clonotype: Its antigen remains undetermined. Per-base qualities were not stored, and no clone one base away is much larger.

Sequenced using an Illumina NovaSeq 6000. Using 5'RACE with constant-segment primers, TCRalpha and TCRbeta cDNA libraries were constructed, with sample barcodes and unique molecular identifiers added in the process. RNA was extracted from every sample with Trizol reagent. The libraries were amplified in two PCR steps, and the second step added a second sample barcode and Illumina TruSeq adapters. Libraries were sequenced on an Illumina NovaSeq with 2 x 150 bp paired-end reads. Per the authors' processing: With migec v1.2.7, reads were demultiplexed and then collapsed into UMI-guided consensus sequences. Using mixcr v2.1.11, the UMI consensuses were aligned to TRA and TRB V and J templates and assembled into clonotypes. A clonotype was counted as expanded or contracted only if both edgeR and NoisET called the change significant, with noise models trained on biological replicates. For edgeR calls, the cutoffs were a false discovery rate-adjusted p below 0.01 and a log2 fold-change threshold of 1. As an exploratory analysis of dynamics, PCA with hierarchical clustering was applied to max-normalized trajectories of the 1000 most abundant clonotypes. The CD4 or CD8 phenotype of responding clones was assigned using the separately sequenced CD4+ and CD8+ repertoires. In TCRdb, the public reads were trimmed at Q25 with fastp and aligned with MiXCR, with productive beta chains retained. Rows matching on CDR3 protein sequence are summarized as one entry with the most common DNA and genes. It is TCRdb's table, rather than the study itself, that gives the V and J calls and clone size. The sample includes about 470,000 distinct CDR3 sequences, with 15% to 20% observed a single time. The ten largest clones represent approximately 13% of the sample.

Sequenced: PBMCs or a T cell subset sorted from them (not recorded which). The sequence was obtained from an adult woman who had mild COVID-19 (a few samples of this study predate the infection). The sample titles of this study are shuffled in the database, so cell type and time point are left out; the donor was told from shared clones.

CDR3 protein: CASSQSTPGTAPYNEQFF. The bases read TGCGCCAGCAGCCAATCGACCCCGGGCACAGCACCCTACAATGAGCAGTTCTTC. Recombination joined TRBV4-1 with TRBJ2-1; no confident D gene assignment can be made. Its CDR3 holds 18 amino acids, cysteine through phenylalanine. Only the CDR3 portion is preserved as DNA: 54 bases, with reading frame beginning at the first base. The germline V gene specifies MGHRA as CDR1 and YSYEKL as CDR2. V lost 2 bases and J lost 2 bases; the stretch between them is 19 bases long.